These T cell receptor beta chains were read from a single sample in a study of T cell responses to AZD1222 COVID-19 vaccine. Generated by immunoSEQ multiplex PCR, the TCRdb table keeps only in-frame clones and is missing some. This table holds 150,000 to 200,000 clones, over 70% found once. Sequenced material: peripheral blood, taken on day 0 of MenACWY control vaccination. The receptors derive from an adult in good health. Each CDR3 is given with its conserved first and last residue. A D gene is named only where the DNA matches it firmly. Expanded clones get a size class; other rows say once, few or many, or leave the size out.

abundance,j_gene,v_gene,d_gene,CDR3nt,CDR3aa
.,TRBJ2-6,TRBV7-2,.,TGTGCCAGCAGCCCTCAACAGCTTTCTGGGGCCAACGTCCTGACTTTC,CASSPQQLSGANVLTF
.,TRBJ2-4,TRBV11-2,TRBD2,TGTGCCAGCAGCTTAGTCAAATGGCGGGAGAAGGGGAACATTCAGTACTTC,CASSLVKWREKGNIQYF
few,TRBJ2-7,TRBV15,TRBD1,TGTGCCACCAGCAGAGCGGGACAGGGATCCTACGAGCAGTACTTC,CATSRAGQGSYEQYF
.,TRBJ1-3,TRBV2,TRBD1,TGTGCCAGCAGTGAGAGGGGGCCTTCTGGAAACACCATATATTTT,CASSERGPSGNTIYF
.,TRBJ2-3,TRBV19,TRBD1,TGTGCCAGTACTCGGACAGGGGGAGCAGATACGCAGTATTTT,CASTRTGGADTQYF
.,TRBJ2-5,TRBV28,.,TGTGCCAGCAGTTTGGATGACAGAGTTCAAGAGACCCAGTACTTC,CASSLDDRVQETQYF
.,TRBJ1-1,TRBV25-1,.,TGTGCCAGCAGTCTGGGGTACACTGAAGCTTTCTTT,CASSLGYTEAFF
.,TRBJ1-6,TRBV29-1,.,TGCAGCGTTGAGGTCCCGGGACCGGGACCTCTACGCCTCCACTTT,CSVEVPGPGPLRLHF
.,TRBJ2-5,TRBV12-3/TRBV12-4,TRBD2,TGTGCCAGCAGCCCAGGACTAGAAGAGACCCAGTACTTC,CASSPGLEETQYF
.,TRBJ1-1,TRBV21-1,.,TGTGCCAGCAGCAAAGGCGGCGGTAACACTGAAGCTTTCTTT,CASSKGGGNTEAFF
few,TRBJ1-4,TRBV5-8,.,TGTGCCAGCAGCTTGGACGGGGGGAAGGATGAAAAACTGTTTTTT,CASSLDGGKDEKLFF
.,TRBJ2-2,TRBV30,.,TGTGCCTGGAGCGCTAACCTTGTTACCGGGGAGCTGTTTTTT,CAWSANLVTGELFF
.,TRBJ1-6,TRBV7-2,TRBD1,TGTGCCAGCAGCAGGACCGGGACAGTTAATTCACCCCTCCACTTT,CASSRTGTVNSPLHF
few,TRBJ2-7,TRBV27,TRBD2,TGTGCCAGCAAACTAGGGACTAGCGGGACCTACGAGCAGTACTTC,CASKLGTSGTYEQYF
few,TRBJ1-1,TRBV5-8,.,TGTGCCAGCAGCCGGACGGCTAACACTGAAGCTTTCTTT,CASSRTANTEAFF
.,TRBJ2-3,TRBV9,TRBD1,TGTGCCAGCAGCGTAGAGGGGGGACAGGGGGCATGGGATACGCAGTATTTT,CASSVEGGQGAWDTQYF
.,TRBJ1-1,TRBV7-8,.,TGTGCCAGCAGCTCCGGGACAACAACTAACACTGAAGCTTTCTTT,CASSSGTTTNTEAFF
.,TRBJ2-7,TRBV7-9,.,TGTGCCAGCAGCTTAGCCAGGGCAGACGAGCAGTACTTC,CASSLARADEQYF
.,TRBJ1-4,TRBV9,TRBD1,TGTGCCAGCAGCGCAGGACAGGGTAATGAAAAACTGTTTTTT,CASSAGQGNEKLFF
.,TRBJ2-3,TRBV3-1/TRBV3-2,TRBD2,TGTGCCAGCAGCTCTAGCGGGAGCCCAGATACGCAGTATTTT,CASSSSGSPDTQYF
.,TRBJ2-3,TRBV5-6,.,TGTGCCAGCAGCTCTGGATTTGGGACAGATACGCAGTATTTT,CASSSGFGTDTQYF
.,TRBJ2-5,TRBV6-5,.,TGTGCCAGCAGCTTCGGGGGTGCAGAGACCCAGTACTTC,CASSFGGAETQYF
.,TRBJ1-3,TRBV6-5,.,TGTGCCAGCAGTTACGGGCCCCACTCTGGAAACACCATATATTTT,CASSYGPHSGNTIYF
.,TRBJ1-2,TRBV5-6,TRBD1,TGTGCCAGCAGCTTGGGAGACAGGGGTTCGGGCGGCTACACCTTC,CASSLGDRGSGGYTF
.,TRBJ1-2,TRBV6-1,TRBD1,TGTGCCAGCAGTGAAGCTGGGACAGGTGGTGGCTACACCTTC,CASSEAGTGGGYTF
few,TRBJ2-7,TRBV10-1,.,TGCGCCAGCAGTGTAAACCGCCTTACGGCAGAACCCTACGAGCAGTACTTC,CASSVNRLTAEPYEQYF
.,TRBJ1-1,TRBV12-3/TRBV12-4,.,TGTGCCAGCAGCCAGGACAGGAACACTGAAGCTTTCTTT,CASSQDRNTEAFF
.,TRBJ1-5,TRBV6-5,.,TGTGCCAGCTCCCAAGGGGTCGCGGGCAATCAGCCCCAGCATTTT,CASSQGVAGNQPQHF
.,TRBJ2-1,TRBV28,TRBD2,TGTGCCAGCAGCAAGAGCGGGAGTGCCTACAATGAGCAGTTCTTC,CASSKSGSAYNEQFF
.,TRBJ2-2,TRBV9,TRBD1,TGTGCCAGCAGCTTGGGACAGCCCACCGGGGAGCTGTTTTTT,CASSLGQPTGELFF
.,TRBJ2-4,TRBV7-2,.,TGTGCCAGCAGCTCCTTCAGCATTCAGTACTTC,CASSSFSIQYF
once,TRBJ1-2,TRBV7-9,.,TGTGCCAGCAGCTTAGAGGTAGCCACCTTC,CASSLEVATF
once,TRBJ1-1,TRBV19,.,TGTGCCAGTAGTGCCGGGTTAACAGGGAGGAACACTGAAGCTTTCTTT,CASSAGLTGRNTEAFF
.,TRBJ2-7,TRBV19,.,TGTGCCAGTCAGCGAGCGGCAGGGAGGCGGGACGAGCAGTACTTC,CASQRAAGRRDEQYF
.,TRBJ2-2,TRBV6-5,.,TGTGCCAGCAGTTACTCGACTACCGGGGAGCTGTTTTTT,CASSYSTTGELFF
.,TRBJ1-1,TRBV19,.,TGTGCCAGTAGTCCCACGGGCCAAAAGGGGAATAGGGCTGAAGCTTTCTTT,CASSPTGQKGNRAEAFF
.,TRBJ2-7,TRBV5-1,.,TGCGCCAGCAGCTCGAGGTTGAACTACGAGCAGTACTTC,CASSSRLNYEQYF
.,TRBJ2-7,TRBV6-5,TRBD2,TGTGCCAGCAGTCCTGGGGGGTTGCGGGGGAACGAGCAGTACTTC,CASSPGGLRGNEQYF
.,TRBJ2-5,TRBV6-5,TRBD1,TGTGCCAGCAGTTACTCGCGGGGGACAGGGACAGAGACCCAGTACTTC,CASSYSRGTGTETQYF
.,TRBJ1-2,TRBV7-2,.,TGTGCCAGCAGCCATTCGACAGCCTCTAACTATGGCTACACCTTC,CASSHSTASNYGYTF
.,TRBJ2-7,TRBV9,.,TGTGCCAGCGGGGGTGACGAGCAGTACTTC,CASGGDEQYF
.,TRBJ2-5,TRBV9,.,TGTGCCAGCAGCGTAGGCGCTAGCGAAAGCCAAGAGACCCAGTACTTC,CASSVGASESQETQYF
.,TRBJ2-3,TRBV2,.,TGTGCCAGCACCCCAGGGTTCGCATCCGATACGCAGTATTTT,CASTPGFASDTQYF
.,TRBJ2-6,TRBV30,.,TGTGCCACCGGGACTGCCCCTGGGGCCAACGTCCTGACTTTC,CATGTAPGANVLTF
.,TRBJ2-7,TRBV28,TRBD2,TGTGCCAGCAGTTTTACTAGCGATGGTGAGCAGTACTTC,CASSFTSDGEQYF
.,TRBJ2-1,TRBV24-1,TRBD2,TGTGCCACCAGTGATGGGACTAGCGGGAGTTTTGAGCAGTTCTTC,CATSDGTSGSFEQFF
once,TRBJ1-2,TRBV30,.,TGTGCCTGGAGTGTCAAAGGGTCAGGGAGGAGCGCCTATGGCTACACCTTC,CAWSVKGSGRSAYGYTF
once,TRBJ1-1,TRBV6-5,.,TGTGCCAGCAGTTACTCGGCCTCGGGCGGGAACACTGAAGCTTTCTTT,CASSYSASGGNTEAFF
.,TRBJ1-5,TRBV4-3,TRBD1,TGCGCCAGCAGCCAAGATTTGGACAGGAGCAATCAGCCCCAGCATTTT,CASSQDLDRSNQPQHF
.,TRBJ2-7,TRBV7-9,.,TGTGCCAGCAGCGCGGACCTGGGGATCTACGAGCAGTACTTC,CASSADLGIYEQYF
.,TRBJ2-1,TRBV18,TRBD1,TGTGCCAGCTCAGACACAGGGGGCTACAATGAGCAGTTCTTC,CASSDTGGYNEQFF
once,TRBJ2-1,TRBV10-3,TRBD2,TGTGCCATCACCCGAGCCACTAGCGGGAGGGTCGATGAGCAGTTCTTC,CAITRATSGRVDEQFF
.,TRBJ1-2,TRBV7-3,.,TGTGCCAGCAGCCCCTCATTCTCCGGCTACACCTTC,CASSPSFSGYTF